This record looks at one T cell receptor (beta chain) sequence and its context. What it binds is unknown. The sample is drawn from a study of T cell repertoires in cytomegalovirus infection. The overall study: Public TCR beta signatures provided an indication of both CMV infection and a matching HLA type. Study-wide results and limits: Clonotypes of TCR beta that were HLA-C-restricted and CMV-specific dominated the ex vivo response.

TCRdb ran MiXCR on the reads and lists one entry per CDR3 protein. The data show around 120,000 distinct CDR3 sequences, with roughly 39% seen just once and just under 75% held by the top ten. CDR1 and CDR2 from the germline V gene are SGHAT and FQNNGV. The CDR3 runs 14 residues. V was trimmed by 1 base and J by 2 bases, leaving 9 bases between them. The receptor comes from a human donor in good health (CMV status not recorded). Some clones in this sample may be carry-over from other donors' samples. The sequences come from CD8+ T cells from cultured PBMCs, collected from culture after CMV antigen stimulation. V gene TRBV11-2 combines with J gene TRBJ2-7; D call uncertain. The DNA of the CDR3 is TGTGCCAGCAGCTTAGTTCCACATACCTACGAGCAGTACTTC. Translated, it gives CASSLVPHTYEQYF.